These 20 T cell receptor beta chains share one sample of origin, sequenced in a study of T cell responses to AZD1222 COVID-19 vaccine. Sequencing was performed with immunoSEQ multiplex PCR; in TCRdb, only in-frame clones are kept and a portion is missing. Altogether approximately 100,000 clones are present, roughly 87% being singletons, with the ten largest covering more than 15%. Sequencing used peripheral blood, obtained on day 0 of AZD1222 vaccination. These receptors were obtained from an adult in good health.

The rearrangement joins TRBV27 to TRBJ1-2; 7 positions match TRBD1. Losses at the gene ends were 8 bases for V and 4 bases for J; bases not matched to a gene: 10. This CDR3 has 14 amino acids. Germline V gene data show CDR1 as MNHEY and CDR2 as SMNVEV (reference sequence). Here the CDR3 reads CASAKWDRTYGYTF. CDR3 DNA: TGTGCCAGCGCTAAGTGGGACAGAACCTATGGCTACACCTTC.

The rearrangement joins TRBV3-1 (or the pseudogene TRBV3-2) to TRBJ1-1, with D possibly matching TRBD1 (6 bases). There are 14 residues in the CDR3. Trimming stripped 4 bases from V and 4 bases from J, with 13 bases between. The germline V gene encodes CDR1 LGHDT and CDR2 YNNKEL (reference sequence). The CDR3 is CASSPPWDTTEAFF. In DNA form, the CDR3 reads TGTGCCAGCAGCCCCCCCTGGGACACCACTGAAGCTTTCTTT.

The V and J genes are TRBV27 and TRBJ2-1; D is ambiguous. Germline CDR1 reads MNHEY; CDR2 reads SMNVEV (reference sequence). Trimming left V 4 bases short and J 8 bases short, with 6 bases between. The CDR3 length is 11 residues. The CDR3 coding sequence is TGTGCCAGCAGTTCAACGTATGAGCAGTTCTTC. Translated, it gives CASSSTYEQFF.

This chain joins TRBV30 and TRBJ2-6; D unresolved. The CDR3 has 15 residues. Trimming stripped 0 bases from V and 2 bases from J, with 8 bases between. Germline V gene data show CDR1 as GTSNPN and CDR2 as SVGIG (reference sequence). CDR3 loop: CAWSVIGTGANVLTF. The CDR3 bases are TGTGCCTGGAGTGTGATAGGGACTGGGGCCAACGTCCTGACTTTC. Full variable domain (missing parts from reference TRBV30 and TRBJ2-6): SQTIHQWPATLVQPVGSPLSLECTVEGTSNPNLYWYRQAAGRGLQLLFYSVGIGQISSEVPQNLSASRPQDRQFILSSKKLLLSDSGFYLCAWSVIGTGANVLTFGAGSRLTVL.

This clone was counted a few times. The chain uses TRBV5-1 and TRBJ2-1; D is perhaps TRBD1 (6 bases). Germline V gives CDR1 SGHRS, CDR2 YFSETQ. V shed 1 base and J shed 7 bases, with 15 bases lying between them. The CDR3 has 15 amino acids. CDR3: CASSLKQGIRNEQFF. The CDR3 coding sequence is TGCGCCAGCAGCTTGAAACAGGGAATCAGGAATGAGCAGTTCTTC.

The genes are TRBV18 and TRBJ2-7, with TRBD1 as a possible D gene (6 bases). Per germline, CDR1 KGHSH and CDR2 LQKENI. The CDR3 consists of 17 residues. Trimming shortened V by 6 bases and J by 0 bases, and 21 bases separated the two germline ends. In nucleotides, the CDR3 is TGTGCCAGCTCTCGAACCCTGACAGGCTCAAACTCCTACGAGCAGTACTTC. This translates into CASSRTLTGSNSYEQYF.

This chain's CDR3 is CASSEPGQGSPYEQYF. The CDR3 DNA follows: TGTGCCAGTAGTGAACCGGGACAGGGCTCCCCCTACGAGCAGTACTTC. This chain uses TRBV19 with TRBJ2-7, with 9 bases lining up with TRBD1. After removal of 5 bases from V and 2 bases from J, the junction contained 10 bases not matched to a gene. Germline assignment: CDR1 LNHDA and CDR2 SQIVND (reference sequence). The CDR3 loop spans 16 amino acids.

The V gene is TRBV30, the J gene TRBJ2-5; TRBD2 aligns across 7 bases. The germline CDR1 and CDR2 sequences are GTSNPN and SVGIG (reference sequence). This CDR3 is 16 amino acids long. With 3 bases clipped from V and 3 bases from J, the junction kept 13 bases outside the gene matches. CDR3 sequence: CAWRPRWAAGEETQYF. Here the CDR3 DNA reads TGTGCCTGGAGGCCTCGGTGGGCGGCGGGGGAAGAGACCCAGTACTTC.

The chain joins TRBV21-1 to TRBJ2-3. TRBV21-1 is assigned pseudogene status. The CDR3 covers 19 residues. The CDR3 bases are TGTGCCAGCAGCAGTCGACATATAGGGCCCCGGTCGAGCACAGATACGCAGTATTTT. It translates to CASSSRHIGPRSSTDTQYF.

The chain combines TRBV18 with TRBJ1-1; D uncertain. The CDR3 has 12 residues. Germline-derived CDR1 and CDR2 are KGHSH and LQKENI. Trimming shortened V by 1 base and J by 3 bases, and 3 bases separated the two germline ends. CDR3 amino acids: CASSPHHTEAFF. The CDR3, as DNA: TGTGCCAGCTCACCACACCACACTGAAGCTTTCTTT.

This rearrangement joins TRBV2 to TRBJ1-5, with D maybe TRBD1 (5 bases). CDR3 length: 14 residues. CDR1 and CDR2 (germline): SNHLY, FYNNEI. V lost 2 bases and J lost 4, with 9 bases in between. The CDR3 loop reads CASSELQGNQPQHF. Here the CDR3 DNA reads TGTGCCAGCAGTGAACTGCAGGGAAATCAGCCCCAGCATTTT. Based on the CDR3 plus reference TRBV2 and TRBJ1-5, the full variable domain is EPEVTQTPSHQVTQMGQEVILRCVPISNHLYFYWYRQILGQKVEFLVSFYNNEISEKSEIFDDQFSVERPDGSNFTLKIRSTKLEDSAMYFCASSELQGNQPQHFGDGTRLSIL.

The CDR3 is CASSLETGENSPLHF. The CDR3 region has the DNA TGTGCCAGCTCACTTGAGACAGGGGAAAATTCACCCCTCCACTTT. The chain recombines TRBV18 with TRBJ1-6, with TRBD1 identical over 8 bases. CDR3 size: 15 residues. With 4 bases clipped from V and 7 bases from J, the junction kept 6 bases outside the gene matches. Germline CDR1 KGHSH, CDR2 LQKENI.

The chain uses TRBV6-6 and TRBJ2-7; D call uncertain. V was cut by 2 bases and J by 3 bases, with 5 bases left in between. From germline, CDR1 is MNHNY and CDR2 SVGAGI (reference sequence). This CDR3 has 12 residues. The CDR3 nucleotides read TGTGCCAGCAGTTACGAAGTCTACGAGCAGTACTTC. Protein product: CASSYEVYEQYF.

This chain links TRBV30 with TRBJ1-2; D is unresolved. Germline V gene sequence: CDR1 GTSNPN, CDR2 SVGIG (reference sequence). The CDR3 length is 12 residues. V lost 2 bases to trimming and J lost 8 bases, with 12 bases between them. The chain's CDR3 is CAWSFGGRGYTF. CDR3 nucleotides: TGTGCCTGGAGTTTCGGCGGAAGGGGCTACACCTTC.

The rearrangement uses TRBV4-1 and TRBJ2-1; TRBD2 aligns across 14 bases. The CDR3 runs 15 residues. CDR1 is MGHRA and CDR2 is YSYEKL in the germline V gene. The trim removed 4 bases at V and 9 bases at J, leaving 5 bases unmatched. CDR3 in DNA: TGCGCCAGCAGCCGAGGACTAGCGGGAGGTGGTGAGCAGTTCTTC. The encoded protein is CASSRGLAGGGEQFF.

The chain carries TRBV12-3 or TRBV12-4 and TRBJ1-1; no definite D call. V was shortened by 5 bases and J by 3 bases, with 10 bases between the two germline ends. CDR3 length equals 13 residues. The CDR3 is CASSIPTHTEAFF. CDR3 nucleotides: TGTGCCAGCAGTATCCCAACTCACACTGAAGCTTTCTTT.

This clone has just one count. The J gene is TRBJ1-1, the V gene TRBV28; 7 bases map to TRBD1. Trimming took 3 bases from V and 5 from J; bases not matched to a gene: 6. Germline lookup yields CDR1 MDHEN and CDR2 SYDVKM. The CDR3 spans 14 residues. CDR3 sequence (DNA): TGTGCCAGCAGTTTGGCAGGGGGTCGGACTGAAGCTTTCTTT. Translation gives CASSLAGGRTEAFF.

This clone was detected only a few times. The rearrangement joins TRBV2 to TRBJ2-3; unclear D gene. Looked up from germline, CDR1 is SNHLY and CDR2 is FYNNEI. With 6 bases removed from V and 3 bases from J, the gap between germline ends came to 16 bases. The CDR3 spans 15 residues. In DNA form, the CDR3 reads TGTGCCAGCAGCCGACCCCAGGTGGCGACAGATACGCAGTATTTT. Amino acid sequence: CASSRPQVATDTQYF.

V gene TRBV30 combines with J gene TRBJ1-3; D is uncertain. This CDR3 is built from 12 residues. V lost 3 bases and J lost 4, with 7 bases in between. Germline assignment: CDR1 GTSNPN and CDR2 SVGIG (reference sequence). The CDR3 here is CAWSEGGNTIYF. CDR3 in DNA: TGTGCCTGGAGCGAGGGAGGAAACACCATATATTTT.

A few counts support this clone. The chain employs TRBV21-1 and TRBJ1-1. TRBV21-1 is assigned pseudogene status. There are 15 residues in the CDR3. This CDR3 is CASSKDDAGDTEAFF. Written as DNA, the CDR3 is TGTGCCAGCAGCAAAGACGATGCGGGGGACACTGAAGCTTTCTTT.